This T cell receptor beta chain was sequenced for a study of blood T cell repertoires in COVID-19. Study information: PBMCs, B-cell-depleted T cells, or T cells were the source of the cDNA or gDNA that made up the material.

Participants spanned ages roughly 18 to 90 years and resided in roughly 22 US areas. Participants had their cohort set by participant-reported clinical history. Recovered Cohort 3 donors showed two negative PCRs, clearance, or symptom resolution. Generated by immunoSEQ multiplex PCR, the TCRdb table keeps only in-frame clones and is missing some. Of roughly 180,000 clones in the sample, roughly 86% were seen once. The CDR3 length is 18 residues. Germline V gene sequence: CDR1 SNHLY, CDR2 FYNNEI. The V end was cut by 6 bases, the J end by 0 bases, with 24 bases between. This chain connects TRBV2 to TRBJ2-7; possibly TRBD1 for D (6 bases). Material: PBMCs or T cells enriched from blood (not recorded which). This clonotype was obtained from a woman in her 30s who had recovered from COVID-19. The CDR3 region has the DNA TGTGCCAGCAGCCGATCGACAGGATTACACGCCAACTCCTACGAGCAGTACTTC. This encodes CASSRSTGLHANSYEQYF. The full variable domain, in which reference TRBV2 and TRBJ2-7 provide the parts outside the CDR3, is EPEVTQTPSHQVTQMGQEVILRCVPISNHLYFYWYRQILGQKVEFLVSFYNNEISEKSEIFDDQFSVERPDGSNFTLKIRSTKLEDSAMYFCASSRSTGLHANSYEQYFGPGTRLTVT.